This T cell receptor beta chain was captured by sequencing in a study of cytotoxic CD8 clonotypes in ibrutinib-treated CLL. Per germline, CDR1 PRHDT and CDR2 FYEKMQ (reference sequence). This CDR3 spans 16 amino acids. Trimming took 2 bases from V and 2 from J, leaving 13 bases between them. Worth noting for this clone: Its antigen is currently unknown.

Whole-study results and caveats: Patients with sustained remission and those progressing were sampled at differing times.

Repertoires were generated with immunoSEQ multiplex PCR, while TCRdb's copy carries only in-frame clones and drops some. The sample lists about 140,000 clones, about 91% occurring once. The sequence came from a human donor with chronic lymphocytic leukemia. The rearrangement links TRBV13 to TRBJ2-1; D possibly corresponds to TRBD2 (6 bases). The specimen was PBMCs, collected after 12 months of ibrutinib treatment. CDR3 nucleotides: TGTGCCAGCAGCTTAAGGACGGGAGCCACCTACAATGAGCAGTTCTTC. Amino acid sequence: CASSLRTGATYNEQFF. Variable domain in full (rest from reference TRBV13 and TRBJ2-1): AAGVIQSPRHLIKEKRETATLKCYPIPRHDTVYWYQQGPGQDPQFLISFYEKMQSDKGSIPDRFSAQQFSDYHSELNMSSLELGDSALYFCASSLRTGATYNEQFFGPGTRLTVL.